This T cell receptor beta chain was sequenced for a study of blood T cell repertoires in COVID-19. Sequencing was performed with immunoSEQ multiplex PCR; in TCRdb, only in-frame clones are kept and a portion is missing. The table includes roughly 200,000 clones, 84% detected once. CDR1 and CDR2 (germline): SGHTA, FQGNSA. Germline trimming cut 0 bases from V and 5 bases from J; bases unmatched to any gene: 5. The CDR3 totals 16 residues. The sequence was collected from a woman older than 75 with active or convalescent COVID-19. What was sequenced was peripheral blood. This chain connects TRBV7-2 to TRBJ2-5; 11 bases match TRBD2. CDR3 protein: CASSLAIAGGQETQYF. CDR3 bases: TGTGCCAGCAGCTTAGCAATAGCGGGAGGGCAGGAGACCCAGTACTTC.